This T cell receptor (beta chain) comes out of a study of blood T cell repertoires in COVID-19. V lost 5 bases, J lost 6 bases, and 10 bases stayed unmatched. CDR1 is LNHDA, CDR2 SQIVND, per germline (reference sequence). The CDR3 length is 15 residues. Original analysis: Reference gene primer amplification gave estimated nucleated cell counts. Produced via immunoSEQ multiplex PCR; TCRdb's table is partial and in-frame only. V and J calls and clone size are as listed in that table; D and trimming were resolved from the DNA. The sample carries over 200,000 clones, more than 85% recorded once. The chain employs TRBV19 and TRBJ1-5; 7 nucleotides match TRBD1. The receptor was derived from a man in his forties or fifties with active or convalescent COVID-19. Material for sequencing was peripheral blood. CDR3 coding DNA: TGTGCCAGTAGTCCCGCCGACAGGGTCAGTCAGCCCCAGCATTTT. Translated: CASSPADRVSQPQHF.